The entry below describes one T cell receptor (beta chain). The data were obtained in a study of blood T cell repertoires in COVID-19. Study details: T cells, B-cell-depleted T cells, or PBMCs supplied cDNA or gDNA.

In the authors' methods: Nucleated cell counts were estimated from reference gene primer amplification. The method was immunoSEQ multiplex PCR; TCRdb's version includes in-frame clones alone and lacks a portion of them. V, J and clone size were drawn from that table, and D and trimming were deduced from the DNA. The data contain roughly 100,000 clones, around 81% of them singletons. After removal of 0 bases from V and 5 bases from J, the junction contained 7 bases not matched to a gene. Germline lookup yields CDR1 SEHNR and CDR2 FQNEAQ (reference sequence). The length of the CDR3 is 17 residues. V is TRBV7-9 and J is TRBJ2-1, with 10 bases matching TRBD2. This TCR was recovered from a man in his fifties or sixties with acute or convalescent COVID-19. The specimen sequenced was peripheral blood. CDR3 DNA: TGTGCCAGCAGCTTAGCGTCAGGACTAGCGGAAGACAATGAGCAGTTCTTC. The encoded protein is CASSLASGLAEDNEQFF.